Each of the 9 T cell receptor beta chains below was sequenced from the same sample in a study of blood T cell repertoires in COVID-19. The assay was immunoSEQ multiplex PCR, and TCRdb's table has in-frame clones only and misses some. Of about 440,000 clones listed, 70% to 90% are singletons. Sequenced sample: PBMCs or T cells enriched from blood (not recorded which). These receptor sequences come from a woman under 30 with acute COVID-19.

The chain combines TRBV18 with TRBJ1-2; the D gene is possibly TRBD1 (6 bases). The CDR3 spans 15 residues. The V end lost 2 bases, the J end lost 4 bases, and 14 bases lay between the germline ends. Germline loops: CDR1 KGHSH, CDR2 LQKENI. CDR3 in DNA: TGTGCCAGCTCACCATCAGGGGTTATCGGCTATGGCTACACCTTC. This codes for CASSPSGVIGYGYTF.

CDR3 region: CASSLEYQGWQFF. The CDR3 DNA is TGTGCCAGCAGCTTGGAGTACCAGGGGTGGCAGTTCTTC. The V and J genes are TRBV5-8 and TRBJ2-1, with D possibly being TRBD1 (6 bases). The CDR3 sequence is 13 residues long. Germline values: CDR1 SGHTS, CDR2 YDEGEE. The V end was cut by 0 bases, the J end by 12 bases, with 13 bases between.

The rearrangement uses TRBV30 and TRBJ2-7; D not resolved. This CDR3 region has 12 residues. Germline values: CDR1 GTSNPN, CDR2 SVGIG (reference sequence). V lost 0 bases and J lost 6, with 9 bases in between. In nucleotides, the CDR3 is TGTGCCTGGAGTGTAATGGCCCTCGAGCAGTACTTC. Translated: CAWSVMALEQYF.

The rearrangement links TRBV5-4 to TRBJ2-3; 7 nucleotides line up with TRBD2. This CDR3 has 15 residues. Germline V gives CDR1 SGHNT, CDR2 YYREEE (reference sequence). Germline trimming cut 2 bases from V and 0 bases from J; bases unmatched to any gene: 3. The CDR3 loop is CASSLSGVSTDTQYF. The CDR3 nucleotides read TGTGCCAGCAGCTTAAGCGGGGTGAGCACAGATACGCAGTATTTT.

V gene TRBV10-1 combines with J gene TRBJ2-1, with TRBD2 matching 7 bases. After removal of 10 bases from V and 8 bases from J, the junction contained 14 bases not matched to a gene. The CDR3 loop spans 14 amino acids. In germline, CDR1 is WNHNN, CDR2 SYGVQD (reference sequence). In nucleotides, the CDR3 is TGCGCCACCGGTTCGGGGGGTTCTACCGATGAGCAGTTCTTC. It specifies CATGSGGSTDEQFF.

This rearrangement joins TRBV7-9 to TRBJ1-1; no reliable D call. V shed 11 bases and J shed 1 base, with 8 bases lying between them. The CDR3 has 11 residues. The germline gives CDR1 SEHNR, CDR2 FQNEAQ (reference sequence). This CDR3 is CAAGENTEAFF. CDR3 sequence (DNA): TGTGCCGCGGGAGAGAACACTGAAGCTTTCTTT.

The V call is TRBV28, the J call TRBJ1-3, with D tentatively TRBD1 (6 bases). Germline V gene lookup returns CDR1 MDHEN and CDR2 SYDVKM. The CDR3 contains 16 residues. V lost 1 base and J lost 3, with 13 bases in between. This CDR3 reads CASSLSPGDGGNTIYF. The CDR3 DNA sequence: TGTGCCAGCAGTTTATCTCCAGGGGACGGTGGAAACACCATATATTTT.

This clone has just one count. In nucleotides, the CDR3 is TGTGCCAGCTCTCTGGACAGAAGCTCCTACGAGCAGTACTTC. It is translated as CASSLDRSSYEQYF. This chain links TRBV18 with TRBJ2-7; perhaps TRBD1 as D (6 bases). V was trimmed by 6 bases and J by 0 bases, leaving 12 bases between them. Germline-derived CDR1 and CDR2 are KGHSH and LQKENI. The CDR3 is 14 residues long.

This clone has just a few counts. The chain combines TRBV19 with TRBJ2-7; 10 nucleotides agree with TRBD1. CDR1 and CDR2 from the germline V gene are LNHDA and SQIVND (reference sequence). The CDR3 is 14 residues long. Trimming at V came to 6 bases and at J to 1 base, leaving 3 bases not matched to a gene. CDR3 sequence (DNA): TGTGCCAGTAGCGACAGGGGGCAGTCCTACGAGCAGTACTTC. Its translation is CASSDRGQSYEQYF. Filled out from reference TRBV19 and TRBJ2-7, the complete variable domain reads DGGITQSPKYLFRKEGQNVTLSCEQNLNHDAMYWYRQDPGQGLRLIYYSQIVNDFQKGDIAEGYSVSREKKESFPLTVTSAQKNPTAFYLCASSDRGQSYEQYFGPGTRLTVT.